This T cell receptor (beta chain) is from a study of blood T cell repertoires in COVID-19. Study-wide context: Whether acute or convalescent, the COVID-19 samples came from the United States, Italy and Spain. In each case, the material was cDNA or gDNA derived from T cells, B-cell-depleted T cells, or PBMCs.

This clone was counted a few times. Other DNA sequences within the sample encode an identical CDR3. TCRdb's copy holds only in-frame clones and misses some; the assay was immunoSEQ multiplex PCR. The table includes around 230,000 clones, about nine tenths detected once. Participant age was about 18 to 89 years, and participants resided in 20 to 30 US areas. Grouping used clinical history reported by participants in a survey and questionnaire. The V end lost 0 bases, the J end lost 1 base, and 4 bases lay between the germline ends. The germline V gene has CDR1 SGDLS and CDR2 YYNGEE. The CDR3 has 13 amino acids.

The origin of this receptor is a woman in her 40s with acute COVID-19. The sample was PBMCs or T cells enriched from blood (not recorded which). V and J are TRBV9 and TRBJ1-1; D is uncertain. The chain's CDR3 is CASSVAGNTEAFF. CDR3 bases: TGTGCCAGCAGCGTAGCGGGGAACACTGAAGCTTTCTTT.